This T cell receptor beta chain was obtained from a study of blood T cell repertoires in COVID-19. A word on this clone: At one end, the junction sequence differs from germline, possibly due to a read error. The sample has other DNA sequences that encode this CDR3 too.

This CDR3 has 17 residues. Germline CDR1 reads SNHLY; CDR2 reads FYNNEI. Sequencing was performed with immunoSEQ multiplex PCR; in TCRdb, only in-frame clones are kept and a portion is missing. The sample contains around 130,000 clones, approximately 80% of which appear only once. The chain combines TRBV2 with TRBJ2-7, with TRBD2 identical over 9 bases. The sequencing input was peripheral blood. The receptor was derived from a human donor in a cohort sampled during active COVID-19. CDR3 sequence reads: CASSEAVAGDLSYEQYF. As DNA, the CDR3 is TGTGCTAGCAGTGAAGCGGTAGCGGGGGACCTTTCCTACGAGCAGTACTTC.